This T cell receptor (beta chain) was retrieved from a study of blood T cell repertoires in COVID-19. Across the whole study: Specimens from acute and convalescent COVID-19 originated in the United States, Italy and Spain. The analysed material was cDNA or gDNA that came from T cells, B-cell-depleted T cells, or PBMCs.

In the source study's methods: By means of reference gene primer amplification, nucleated cell counts were estimated. Generated by immunoSEQ multiplex PCR, the TCRdb table keeps only in-frame clones and is missing some. V and J calls and clone size come straight from that table; D and trimming were deduced from the DNA. The sample records about 190,000 clones, 75% to 90% being singletons. Germline assignment: CDR1 SGHTA and CDR2 FQGTGA. V lost 4 bases and J 4 bases, leaving 16 bases between the germline ends. The CDR3 is 16 amino acids. V and J are TRBV7-3 and TRBJ2-2, with a tentative D call TRBD2 (5 bases). The specimen was peripheral blood. The source of this sequence is a woman in her thirties or forties with acute or convalescent COVID-19. CDR3 DNA sequence: TGTGCCAGCAGCTGGTTCCCGGGGTCAGGCACCGGGGAGCTGTTTTTT. It encodes CASSWFPGSGTGELFF.